Shown below are 2 T cell receptor beta chains from a single sample sequenced in a study of CD8+ T cells in alopecia areata. It was cDNA, reverse transcribed from extracted RNA, that served as the sequencing template. Sequencing used immunoSEQ multiplex PCR; TCRdb keeps in-frame clones, though not all of them. The profile shows 140,000 to 150,000 clones, more than 40% of them singletons. The sample taken for sequencing was CD4+ T cells sorted from blood. All receptors come from a human donor with alopecia areata.

The rearrangement joins TRBV5-1 to TRBJ1-1; 9 nucleotides match TRBD1. Trimming removed 4 bases from V and 6 bases from J; junction bases left unmatched: 4. This CDR3 is 13 amino acids long. Germline loops: CDR1 SGHRS, CDR2 YFSETQ. CDR3 DNA sequence: TGCGCCAGCAGCGTGGACAGGGGCCCTGAAGCTTTCTTT. Protein: CASSVDRGPEAFF.

This chain connects TRBV27 to TRBJ1-2; tentative D call: TRBD1 (5 bases). With 5 bases removed from V and 5 bases from J, the gap between germline ends came to 12 bases. The CDR3 runs to 13 residues. The germline V gene has CDR1 MNHEY and CDR2 SMNVEV (reference sequence). The CDR3 reads CASSRGDGYGYTF. The CDR3 nucleotides are TGTGCCAGCAGTCGGGGCGATGGATATGGCTACACCTTC.